These 7 T cell receptor beta chains share one sample of origin, sequenced in a study of CD8+ T cells in alopecia areata. In each case, RNA was isolated and then reverse transcribed into cDNA as the sequencing template. Assay used: immunoSEQ multiplex PCR; TCRdb lists only in-frame clones, some missing. Of some 240,000 clones listed, 50% to 70% were seen once; the top ten hold approximately 1.4%. The treatment is: oral pan-JAK inhibitor, 5-10 mg twice daily. The sequencing used CD4+ T cells sorted from blood, collected at week 4, from a patient treated with tofacitinib. The receptors were gathered from a human donor with alopecia areata.

The rearrangement uses TRBV11-2 and TRBJ1-6, with D possibly matching TRBD1 (5 bases). The CDR3 is made up of 17 amino acids. Germline assignment: CDR1 SGHAT and CDR2 FQNNGV. Trimming removed 5 bases at V and 0 bases at J, with 14 bases between. CDR3 bases: TGTGCCAGCAGCGGGGGGACGGCAAGCTCCTATAATTCACCCCTCCACTTT. This encodes CASSGGTASSYNSPLHF.

The chain carries TRBV30 and TRBJ1-5; 8 bases fit TRBD1. The V and J ends lost 1 base and 7 bases, in that order; junction bases with no gene match: 3. The CDR3 runs 13 residues. Germline V lookup: CDR1 GTSNPN, CDR2 SVGIG (reference sequence). The CDR3 is CAWSATGDQPQHF. The DNA of the CDR3 is TGTGCCTGGAGTGCGACAGGGGACCAGCCCCAGCATTTT. Using reference TRBV30 and TRBJ1-5 for the parts outside the CDR3, the full variable domain is SQTIHQWPATLVQPVGSPLSLECTVEGTSNPNLYWYRQAAGRGLQLLFYSVGIGQISSEVPQNLSASRPQDRQFILSSKKLLLSDSGFYLCAWSATGDQPQHFGDGTRLSIL.

The rearrangement uses TRBV6-5 and TRBJ1-2; D gene ambiguous. The CDR3 is 13 amino acids. Per the germline V gene, CDR1 is MNHEY and CDR2 is SVGAGI. Trimming took 0 bases from V and 4 from J, leaving 6 bases between them. The CDR3 loop reads CASSYSPIYGYTF. The DNA for the CDR3 is TGTGCCAGCAGTTACTCACCGATCTATGGCTACACCTTC.

The chain is built from TRBV4-3 and TRBJ1-2; 7 nucleotides line up with TRBD1. This CDR3 has 15 residues. CDR1 is LGHNA, CDR2 YSLEER, per germline. V lost 1 base, J lost 4 bases, and 6 bases stayed unmatched. The CDR3 sequence: CASSQATTGIYGYTF. CDR3 DNA sequence: TGCGCCAGCAGCCAAGCAACGACAGGGATCTATGGCTACACCTTC.

The chain links TRBV29-1 to TRBJ1-1; no firm D call. This CDR3 region has 13 residues. V lost 7 bases and J lost 0, with 12 bases in between. CDR1 and CDR2 from the germline V gene are SQVTM and ANQGSEA. CDR3 region: CSAHGSLNTEAFF. CDR3 sequence (DNA): TGCAGCGCCCACGGCAGCCTGAACACTGAAGCTTTCTTT.

In this sample, this clone turned up many times. The rearrangement joins TRBV6-6 to TRBJ2-5; 7 nucleotides agree with TRBD1. This CDR3 spans 14 amino acids. V lost 7 bases, J lost 5 bases, and 10 bases stayed unmatched. Germline V gene lookup returns CDR1 MNHNY and CDR2 SVGAGI (reference sequence). The CDR3 spells CASTSSGGRETQYF. CDR3 bases: TGTGCCAGCACATCATCAGGGGGTCGGGAGACCCAGTACTTC.

The V and J genes are TRBV18 and TRBJ2-2; D is possibly TRBD1 (6 bases). Germline CDR1 and CDR2: KGHSH and LQKENI. The CDR3 has 15 amino acids. Trimming removed 3 bases from V and 0 bases from J, with 8 bases in between. For the CDR3, the DNA is TGTGCCAGCTCACCTCAGGGGACGAACACCGGGGAGCTGTTTTTT. Its protein product is CASSPQGTNTGELFF.